The next 15 T cell receptor beta chains were all read from a single sample in a study of T-cell reconstitution after alpha-beta-depleted transplantation in children. A library of TCRbeta sequences, prepared with unique molecular identifiers, was generated. TCRdb re-called the PCR reads with MiXCR, one entry per CDR3 protein. Among about 230,000 distinct CDR3 sequences listed, over 9.5% were seen once. The specimen comprised PBMCs from the stem cell graft donor, sampled from the stem cell graft. All receptors derive from a human donor who donated a stem cell graft to a child with SCID.

Comments on this clonotype: This may arise from a read error, as a much more abundant clone is one base away. The rearrangement joins TRBV20-1 to TRBJ2-5, with D maybe TRBD1 (5 bases). The CDR3 is 12 residues long. The germline V gene encodes CDR1 DFQATT and CDR2 SNEGSKA (reference sequence). The CDR3 nucleotides read TGCCGCGGACAAGGCAACCAAGAGACCCAGTACTTC. Its protein product is CRGQGNQETQYF.

This clonotype was seen many times. V and J are TRBV7-9 and TRBJ2-5, with 7 bases identical to TRBD1. J lost 4 bases, V lost 6 bases, and 11 bases had no gene match. This CDR3 has 15 residues. Germline-derived CDR1 and CDR2 are SEHNR and FQNEAQ (reference sequence). The CDR3 protein is CASSSVPNRGETQYF. CDR3 nucleotides: TGTGCCAGCAGTTCCGTTCCGAACAGGGGAGAGACCCAGTACTTC.

This clonotype has ten or more counts. The rearrangement joins TRBV27 to TRBJ2-7; D is undetermined. Per the germline V gene, CDR1 is MNHEY and CDR2 is SMNVEV (reference sequence). The CDR3 is 14 residues long. V was clipped by 5 bases and J by 2 bases, with 13 bases between them. CDR3 sequence (DNA): TGTGCCAGCAGTCCCACAGCATTAACCTACGAGCAGTACTTC. It yields the protein CASSPTALTYEQYF.

This clonotype has ten or more counts. Here the CDR3 reads CASSLDGFNQPQHF. The CDR3 bases are TGTGCCAGCAGCTTGGACGGATTCAATCAGCCCCAGCATTTT. This chain joins TRBV7-9 and TRBJ1-5; no clear D. V was cut by 3 bases and J by 3 bases, with 9 bases left in between. This CDR3 contains 14 residues. Germline V gene sequence: CDR1 SEHNR, CDR2 FQNEAQ (reference sequence).

Notes on this clonotype: This may arise from a read error, as a much more abundant clone is one base away. The rearrangement links TRBV5-5 to TRBJ2-1, with TRBD1 matching 8 bases. After removal of 4 bases from V and 2 bases from J, the junction contained 5 bases not matched to a gene. This CDR3 spans 15 amino acids. The germline CDR1 and CDR2 sequences are SGHKS and YYEKEE (reference sequence). This CDR3 reads CASSMQGAAYNEQFF. CDR3 bases: TGTGCCAGCAGCATGCAGGGGGCGGCCTACAATGAGCAGTTCTTC.

CDR3 sequence reads: CASRRGGTDTQYF. CDR3 DNA: TGCGCCAGCAGGAGGGGGGGCACAGATACGCAGTATTTT. The J gene is TRBJ2-3, the V gene TRBV5-1; D might be TRBD1 or TRBD2, each matching 6 bases. Trimming pared 5 bases from V and 1 base from J, leaving 8 bases between. The CDR3 spans 13 residues. The germline CDR1 and CDR2 sequences are SGHRS and YFSETQ.

Ten or more counts support this clonotype. The V call is TRBV18, the J call TRBJ1-1; 7 bases map to TRBD1. The CDR3 is 15 residues long. Germline CDR1 reads KGHSH; CDR2 reads LQKENI. V was pared by 1 base and J by 3 bases, with 5 bases of the junction left unmatched. For the CDR3, the DNA is TGTGCCAGCTCACCACAGGAGGGGGCGGACACTGAAGCTTTCTTT. It translates to CASSPQEGADTEAFF.

In its sample, this clonotype was seen many times. The V and J genes are TRBV5-1 and TRBJ1-3, with D perhaps TRBD1 (5 bases). The CDR3 runs to 16 residues. Germline CDR1 and CDR2: SGHRS and YFSETQ. V was clipped by 1 base and J by 0 bases, with 11 bases between them. In DNA, the CDR3 is TGCGCCAGCAGCTTGTCGGGACTACCCTCTGGAAACACCATATATTTT. Amino acid sequence: CASSLSGLPSGNTIYF.

This clonotype was counted ten times or more. V gene TRBV20-1 combines with J gene TRBJ2-1; 11 positions match TRBD2. J gave up 7 bases and V 1 base, and 6 bases lay outside the gene matches. Per germline, CDR1 DFQATT and CDR2 SNEGSKA (reference sequence). CDR3 length: 15 amino acids. The CDR3 DNA follows: TGCAGTGCTAGAGTGGGGACTAGCGGCCTTAATGAGCAGTTCTTC. It encodes CSARVGTSGLNEQFF.

There are many counts of this clonotype. J is TRBJ1-5 and V is TRBV7-9, with a possible D match to TRBD1 (6 bases). The CDR3 runs to 17 residues. V gave up 7 bases and J gave up 3 bases, with 22 bases separating them. Germline values: CDR1 SEHNR, CDR2 FQNEAQ (reference sequence). CDR3 residues: CASTSSPPGTFNQPQHF. In nucleotides, the CDR3 is TGTGCCAGCACCTCTAGCCCACCCGGGACATTCAATCAGCCCCAGCATTTT. Together with reference TRBV7-9 and TRBJ1-5, the CDR3 gives the full variable domain: DTGVSQNPRHKITKRGQNVTFRCDPISEHNRLYWYRQTLGQGPEFLTYFQNEAQLEKSRLLSDRFSAERPKGSFSTLEIQRTEQGDSAMYLCASTSSPPGTFNQPQHFGDGTRLSIL.

Ten or more counts support this clonotype. V is TRBV9 and J is TRBJ2-1; possible D gene TRBD1, 6 bases. The V and J ends lost 0 bases and 10 bases respectively, with 17 bases between them. Germline lookup yields CDR1 SGDLS and CDR2 YYNGEE. The CDR3 spans 15 residues. In nucleotides, the CDR3 is TGTGCCAGCAGCGTAGGGGCTCCCCTAGACAGGGAGCAGTTCTTC. Translating gives CASSVGAPLDREQFF.

Many counts were recorded for this clonotype. The rearrangement uses TRBV5-1 and TRBJ2-7, with 8 bases lining up with TRBD1. Unmatched junction bases numbered 14, after V lost 4 bases and J lost 2 bases. This CDR3 has 17 amino acids. The germline V gene has CDR1 SGHRS and CDR2 YFSETQ. The CDR3 loop is CASSLGPTGTGTYEQYF. The CDR3 coding sequence is TGCGCCAGCAGCCTTGGGCCCACCGGGACAGGCACCTACGAGCAGTACTTC.

The chain recombines TRBV18 with TRBJ1-5; TRBD1 is a possible D gene (6 bases). Germline CDR1 is KGHSH and CDR2 is LQKENI. The CDR3 extends over 14 amino acids. Trimming pared 6 bases from V and 7 bases from J, leaving 16 bases between. CDR3 in DNA: TGTGCCAGCTCCAAAAGGACAGACTTACAGCCCCAGCATTTT. This codes for CASSKRTDLQPQHF.

This clonotype occurred many times. The chain carries TRBV5-5 and TRBJ2-2; 8 bases are a match to TRBD2. The junction had 14 bases not matched to a gene; V was cut back by 4 bases and J by 3 bases. This CDR3 is built from 18 residues. Germline V gene lookup returns CDR1 SGHKS and CDR2 YYEKEE (reference sequence). CDR3 loop: CASSLGSSSGVYTGELFF. In DNA form, the CDR3 reads TGTGCCAGCAGCCTAGGCAGCAGTAGCGGGGTTTACACCGGGGAGCTGTTTTTT.

The chain employs TRBV5-1 and TRBJ2-7; TRBD2 might be the D (6 bases). CDR1 and CDR2 from the germline V gene are SGHRS and YFSETQ. The CDR3 loop spans 14 amino acids. V lost 4 bases, J lost 3 bases, and 14 bases lay in between. The CDR3 DNA follows: TGCGCCAGCAGCCCGCACGGAGGGGACTACGAGCAGTACTTC. Translation gives CASSPHGGDYEQYF.